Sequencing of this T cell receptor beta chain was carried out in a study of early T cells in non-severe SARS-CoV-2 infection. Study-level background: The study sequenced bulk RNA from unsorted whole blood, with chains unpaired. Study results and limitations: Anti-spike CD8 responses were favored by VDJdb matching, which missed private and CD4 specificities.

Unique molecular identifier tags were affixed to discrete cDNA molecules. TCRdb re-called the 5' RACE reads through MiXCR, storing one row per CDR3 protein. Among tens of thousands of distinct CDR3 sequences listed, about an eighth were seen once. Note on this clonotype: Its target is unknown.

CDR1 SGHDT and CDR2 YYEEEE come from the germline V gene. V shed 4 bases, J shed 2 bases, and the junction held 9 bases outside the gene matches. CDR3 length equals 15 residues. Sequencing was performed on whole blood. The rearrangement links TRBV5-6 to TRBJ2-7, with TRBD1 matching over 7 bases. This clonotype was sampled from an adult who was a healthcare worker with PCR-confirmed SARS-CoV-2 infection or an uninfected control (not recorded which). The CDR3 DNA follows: TGTGCCAGCAGCCCGGGACAGAGGATTCCCTACGAGCAGTACTTC. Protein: CASSPGQRIPYEQYF.